This entry features one T cell receptor beta chain sequence. No antigen is known for it. This sample was taken from a study of cytomegalovirus exposure and HLA in healthy donors. Study-wide points: Cytomegalovirus status was reportedly diagnosed by the classifier with high sensitivity and specificity. On later analysis, the bulk of CMV-associated TCR beta chains appeared to be HLA-restricted. A later analysis reportedly identified an Asian-associated ancestry cluster as carrying fewer N-insertions than the roughly 670-donor mean.

Germline lookup yields CDR1 SQVTM and CDR2 ANQGSEA. The ends lost 7 bases at V and 5 bases at J; junction bases unmatched: 8. The CDR3 totals 13 residues. Vbeta (60) and Jbeta (13) primers were used in the PCR. Method: immunoSEQ multiplex PCR; TCRdb's copy keeps in-frame clones and lacks some. Of some 120,000 clones listed, about 8.5% were seen once; the top ten hold about 5.5%. Sequences were obtained from PBMCs. The sequence was obtained from a man in his forties or fifties in good health and CMV-seronegative. The rearrangement joins TRBV29-1 to TRBJ2-7; 10 bases align to TRBD1. The chain's CDR3 is CSAGQGRSDEQYF. As DNA, the CDR3 is TGCAGCGCGGGACAGGGGAGGTCGGACGAGCAGTACTTC.